The sequence of this TCR beta chain was determined in a study of CD4 and CD8 cells across lung adenocarcinoma regions (dated by TCRdb to the late 2010s). Looking at the study overall: The study compared tumor centers with tumor margins to examine intratumor heterogeneity of the T cell receptor repertoire.

Donors were patients with localized lung adenocarcinoma, a subtype of non-small cell lung cancer. Samples were obtained from the centers of localized lung adenocarcinomas. For TCR repertoire analysis, CD8+ T cells from tumor tissue were profiled apart from CD4+ T cells. The library was prepared using PCR. TCRdb records HiSeq X Ten as the sequencer. TCRdb trimmed public reads at Q25 via fastp, called clones via MiXCR and kept in-frame beta chains. Under each unique CDR3 protein, matching rows form one entry showing the most common genes and DNA. The sample table records roughly 18,000 distinct CDR3 sequences; under 60% of these occur just once. The ten largest account for 55% to 65% of the sample. Trimming removed 7 bases from V and 8 bases from J; the gene matches leave 8 bases unexplained. As encoded in the germline V gene, CDR1 is MNHNS while CDR2 is SASEGT. The CDR3 sequence holds 13 residues, the cysteine and phenylalanine included. The CDR3 DNA has 39 bases and is translated from base 1.

As to this clonotype: There is no known antigen for this receptor. Base qualities are not recorded, but no much larger clone differs from it by a single base.

This TCR was recovered from a female donor with lung adenocarcinoma. The CD4 and CD8 labels of this study may be unreliable. Rearrangement joined TRBV6-1 to TRBJ2-1; TRBD1 aligns with 7 central bases. Input material: CD8+ T cells from the center of a lung tumor. The sample's cell subset or site label is to be understood as: tumor center region. Here is the DNA: TGTGCCAGCATTGGGACAGTATCTGATGAGCAGTTCTTC. The resulting protein is CASIGTVSDEQFF.